The entry that follows covers one T cell receptor beta chain sequence. What it binds is not known. This sample was taken from a study of cytomegalovirus exposure and HLA in healthy donors. Trimming removed 0 bases from V and 0 bases from J, with 9 bases in between. This CDR3 contains 16 residues. Germline V CDR1 and CDR2: KGHSH, LQKENI. 60 Vbeta and 13 Jbeta primers were used in PCR. The protocol was immunoSEQ multiplex PCR, while the TCRdb copy is restricted to in-frame clones and leaves out a portion. The sample includes approximately 110,000 clones, about 83% of them seen just once. The study, taken as a whole, reports: By a later analysis, the bulk of CMV-associated TCR beta chains appeared HLA-restricted.

The chain employs TRBV18 and TRBJ1-3; the D gene is possibly TRBD1 (5 bases). The sequenced sample was PBMCs. The clonotype comes from a female donor in good health and CMV-seropositive. The CDR3 protein is CASSPPWQGSGNTIYF. The CDR3 DNA sequence: TGTGCCAGCTCACCACCCTGGCAGGGCTCTGGAAACACCATATATTTT.